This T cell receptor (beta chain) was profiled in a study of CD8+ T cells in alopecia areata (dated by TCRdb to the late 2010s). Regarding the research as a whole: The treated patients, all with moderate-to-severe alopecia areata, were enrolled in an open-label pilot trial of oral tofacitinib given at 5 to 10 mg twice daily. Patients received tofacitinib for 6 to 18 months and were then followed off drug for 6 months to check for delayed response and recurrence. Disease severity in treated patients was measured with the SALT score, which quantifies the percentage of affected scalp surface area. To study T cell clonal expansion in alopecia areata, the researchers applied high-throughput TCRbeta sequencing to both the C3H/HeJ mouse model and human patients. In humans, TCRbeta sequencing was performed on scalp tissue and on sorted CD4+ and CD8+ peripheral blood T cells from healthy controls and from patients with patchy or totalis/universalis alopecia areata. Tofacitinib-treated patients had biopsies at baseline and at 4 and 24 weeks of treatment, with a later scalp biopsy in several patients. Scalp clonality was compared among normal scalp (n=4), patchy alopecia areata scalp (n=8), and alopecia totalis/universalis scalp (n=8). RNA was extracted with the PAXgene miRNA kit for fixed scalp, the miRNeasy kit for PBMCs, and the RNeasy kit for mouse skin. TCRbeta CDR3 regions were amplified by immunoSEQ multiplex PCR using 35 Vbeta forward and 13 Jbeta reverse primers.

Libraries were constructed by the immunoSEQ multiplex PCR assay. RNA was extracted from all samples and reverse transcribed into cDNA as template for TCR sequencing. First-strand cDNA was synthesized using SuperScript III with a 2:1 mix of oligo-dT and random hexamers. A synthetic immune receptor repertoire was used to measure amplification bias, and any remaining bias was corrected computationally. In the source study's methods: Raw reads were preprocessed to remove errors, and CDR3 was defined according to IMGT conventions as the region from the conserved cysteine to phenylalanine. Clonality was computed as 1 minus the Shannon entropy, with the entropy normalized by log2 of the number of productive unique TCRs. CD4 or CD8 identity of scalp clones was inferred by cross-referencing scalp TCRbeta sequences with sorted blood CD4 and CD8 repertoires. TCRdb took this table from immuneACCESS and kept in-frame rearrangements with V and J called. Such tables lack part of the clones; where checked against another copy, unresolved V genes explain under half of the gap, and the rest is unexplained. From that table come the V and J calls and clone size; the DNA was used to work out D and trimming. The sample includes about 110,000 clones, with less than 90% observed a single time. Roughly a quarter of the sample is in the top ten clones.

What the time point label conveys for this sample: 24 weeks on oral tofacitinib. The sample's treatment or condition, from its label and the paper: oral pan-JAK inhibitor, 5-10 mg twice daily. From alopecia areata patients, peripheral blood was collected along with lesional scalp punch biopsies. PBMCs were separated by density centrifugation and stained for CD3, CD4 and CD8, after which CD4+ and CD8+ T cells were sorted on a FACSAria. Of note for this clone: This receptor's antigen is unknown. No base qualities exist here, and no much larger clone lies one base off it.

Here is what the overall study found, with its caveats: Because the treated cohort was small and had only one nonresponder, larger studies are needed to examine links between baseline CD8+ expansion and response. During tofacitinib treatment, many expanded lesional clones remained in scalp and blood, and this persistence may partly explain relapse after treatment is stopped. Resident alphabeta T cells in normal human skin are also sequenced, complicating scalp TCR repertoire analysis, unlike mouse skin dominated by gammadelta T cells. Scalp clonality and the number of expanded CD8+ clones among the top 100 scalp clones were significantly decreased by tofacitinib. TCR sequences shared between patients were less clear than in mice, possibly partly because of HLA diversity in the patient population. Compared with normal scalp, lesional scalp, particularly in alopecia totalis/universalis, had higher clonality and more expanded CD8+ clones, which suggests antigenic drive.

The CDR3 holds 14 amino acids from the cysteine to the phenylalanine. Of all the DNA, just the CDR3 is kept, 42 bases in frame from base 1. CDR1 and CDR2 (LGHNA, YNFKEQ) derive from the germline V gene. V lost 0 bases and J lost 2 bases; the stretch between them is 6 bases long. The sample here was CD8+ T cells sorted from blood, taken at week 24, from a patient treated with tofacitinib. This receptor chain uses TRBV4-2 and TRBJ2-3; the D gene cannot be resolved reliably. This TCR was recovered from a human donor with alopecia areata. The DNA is TGTGCCAGCAGCCAAGAGGGGTACACAGATACGCAGTATTTT. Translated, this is CASSQEGYTDTQYF.